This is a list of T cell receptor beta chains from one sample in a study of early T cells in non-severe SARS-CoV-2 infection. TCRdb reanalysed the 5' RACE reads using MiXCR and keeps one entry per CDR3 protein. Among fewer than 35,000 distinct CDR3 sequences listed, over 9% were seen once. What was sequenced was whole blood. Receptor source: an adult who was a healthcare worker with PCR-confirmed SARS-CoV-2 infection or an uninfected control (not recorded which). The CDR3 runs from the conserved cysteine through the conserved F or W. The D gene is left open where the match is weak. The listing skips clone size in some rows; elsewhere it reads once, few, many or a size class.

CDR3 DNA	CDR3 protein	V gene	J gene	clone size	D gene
TGCGCCAGCAGGTCCGGGGGGGGGAGTCAGCCCCAGCATTTT	CASRSGGGSQPQHF	TRBV10-2	TRBJ1-5	NA	NA
TGTGCCAGCAGTGATTTAAAAGAGGGAGGGACCCTCCACTTT	CASSDLKEGGTLHF	TRBV25-1	TRBJ1-6	many	NA
TGTGCCAGCAGTGCCTATGACGCAGATACGCAGTATTTT	CASSAYDADTQYF	TRBV6-5	TRBJ2-3	many	NA
TGTGCCAGCAGCGGGACAGGAATCACCGGGGAGCTGTTTTTT	CASSGTGITGELFF	TRBV9	TRBJ2-2	many	TRBD1
TGTGCCAGCAGCCCGACAGGGAACGAGCAGTACTTC	CASSPTGNEQYF	TRBV7-9	TRBJ2-7	few	TRBD1
TGTGCCAGCAGTTTCCTGACAGGCACAGATACGCAGTATTTT	CASSFLTGTDTQYF	TRBV6-6	TRBJ2-3	NA	NA
TGTGCCACCAGCAGTGGGGGGTACGAGCAGTACTTC	CATSSGGYEQYF	TRBV15	TRBJ2-7	NA	NA
TGCAGCGTTGAGGGGGGGCAAAGGGAGCAGTACTTC	CSVEGGQREQYF	TRBV29-1	TRBJ2-7	many	NA
TGTGCCAGCACCCAGGGACGGAGGACCGAAAAACTGTTTTTT	CASTQGRRTEKLFF	TRBV5-6	TRBJ1-4	many	NA
TGCAGTGCTCCGTCGAAGCGGGGGTCCCGCTCCTACAATGAGCAGTTCTTC	CSAPSKRGSRSYNEQFF	TRBV20-1	TRBJ2-1	few	TRBD2
TGTGCCAGCAGCCAAGGGACTGAGGAGACCCAGTACTTC	CASSQGTEETQYF	TRBV3-2	TRBJ2-5	few	NA
TGTGCCAGCAGCTTAAACACCGGGTTCGGGCAGCCCCAGCATTTT	CASSLNTGFGQPQHF	TRBV7-2	TRBJ1-5	many	NA
TGCGCCAGCAGCTTGAGGACGGATACCAATTCACCCCTCCACTTT	CASSLRTDTNSPLHF	TRBV5-1	TRBJ1-6	NA	NA
TGTGCCAGCAGCGGGCCCACGGAGGACTATAACTATGGCTACACCTTC	CASSGPTEDYNYGYTF	TRBV7-9	TRBJ1-2	many	NA
TGTGCCAGCAGCAAGAGGGTAGAGACCCAGTACTTC	CASSKRVETQYF	TRBV3-1	TRBJ2-5	NA	NA
TGTGCCAGCAGTGAGACGGGTTTTGAGGATTCACCCCTCCACTTT	CASSETGFEDSPLHF	TRBV2	TRBJ1-6	few	NA
TGTGCCAGCAGCCCCCGTTCGGACCACCCTCAAAGAGATACGCAGTATTTT	CASSPRSDHPQRDTQYF	TRBV9	TRBJ2-3	many	NA
TGTGCCAGCAGCAGGACTCGGACGGGTACTACCTACGAGCAGTACTTC	CASSRTRTGTTYEQYF	TRBV6-5	TRBJ2-7	many	NA
TGTGCCAGCAGCCGAGGCCGGACAGCGACCTACGAGCAGTACTTC	CASSRGRTATYEQYF	TRBV7-2	TRBJ2-7	NA	NA
TGTGCCACCGAGGGGCGGACCGGGGAGCTGTTTTTT	CATEGRTGELFF	TRBV10-3	TRBJ2-2	NA	NA
TGCGCCAGCAGCTTGGGGACTAGCTTGGGTACGCAGTATTTT	CASSLGTSLGTQYF	TRBV7-2	TRBJ2-3	many	TRBD2
TGTGCCAGCAGCCAAAGCCCTTTAACTGAAGCTTTCTTT	CASSQSPLTEAFF	TRBV14	TRBJ1-1	NA	NA
TGCAGTGCTAGAAAAGGCGGGCCGCGTGAGCAGTTCTTC	CSARKGGPREQFF	TRBV20-1	TRBJ2-1	many	NA
TGTGCCAGCAGCCACCCCAAACCCGGGACAGGTCTCACTGAAGCTTTCTTT	CASSHPKPGTGLTEAFF	TRBV14	TRBJ1-1	many	TRBD1
TGTGCCAGCAGCCAAGATTACGGGAGCTTAAGTGGCTACACCTTC	CASSQDYGSLSGYTF	TRBV14	TRBJ1-2	NA	NA
TGCGCCAGCAGTGAGTTCCCGGACAGTGGGACTGAAGCTTTCTTT	CASSEFPDSGTEAFF	TRBV10-2	TRBJ1-1	NA	NA
TGTGCCAGCAGCTCTAGGGGTCCGGGCACGAATGAGCAGTTCTTC	CASSSRGPGTNEQFF	TRBV7-3	TRBJ2-1	many	NA
TGTGCCAGCAGCCAAGTTGGGCAGCAGAACACTGAAGCTTTCTTT	CASSQVGQQNTEAFF	TRBV14	TRBJ1-1	NA	NA
TGTGCCACCAGCAGACGAGAGATGGGGGCAGAAGCTTTCTTT	CATSRREMGAEAFF	TRBV15	TRBJ1-1	NA	NA
TGTGCCAGCAGCTTAACGTGGCCCGATACGCAGTATTTT	CASSLTWPDTQYF	TRBV7-3	TRBJ2-3	many	NA
TGTGCCAGCAGTTTCGGCTTTGGGGCCTACGAGCAGTACTTC	CASSFGFGAYEQYF	TRBV12-3/TRBV12-4	TRBJ2-7	many	NA
TGTGCCAGCAGGGCTCCAAACAGGGTTGAAGAGACCCAGTACTTC	CASRAPNRVEETQYF	TRBV6-5	TRBJ2-5	few	NA
TGCAGCGTTTTCACGGGACTTAGCTCCGCGCTAACTAATGAAAAACTGTTTTTT	CSVFTGLSSALTNEKLFF	TRBV29-1	TRBJ1-4	many	NA
TGTGCCAGCAGTTACTCGGGCGGTAGGAGCGAGCAGTACTTC	CASSYSGGRSEQYF	TRBV6-5	TRBJ2-7	NA	NA
TGTGCCACCAGCAGACGCCGGGGCGAGCAGTTCTTC	CATSRRRGEQFF	TRBV15	TRBJ2-1	many	NA
TGTGCCAGTAGTGACGACAGGGGTGCTAACTATGGCTACACCTTC	CASSDDRGANYGYTF	TRBV19	TRBJ1-2	many	TRBD1
TGTGCCAGCAGTTCCGCAGGGGTGAACACTGAAGCTTTCTTT	CASSSAGVNTEAFF	TRBV6-5	TRBJ1-1	many	NA
TGTGCCAGCAGTCCACGACCAGCGGGCACTGAAGCTTTCTTT	CASSPRPAGTEAFF	TRBV6-5	TRBJ1-1	many	NA
TGCAGTGCTACCGGGGCCAACGTCCTGACTTTC	CSATGANVLTF	TRBV20-1	TRBJ2-6	many	NA
TGTGCCAGCAGTGCCGGGGGACAGGGTAGCTCCTACGAGCAGTACTTC	CASSAGGQGSSYEQYF	TRBV6-6	TRBJ2-7	many	TRBD1
TGCGCCAGCAGCCAAGTCGACGGGGGTCGCAATGAGCAGTTCTTC	CASSQVDGGRNEQFF	TRBV4-3	TRBJ2-1	NA	NA
TGTGCCATCAGTGAGTCAGGGACGGTAAATCAGCCCCAGCTTTTT	CAISESGTVNQPQLF	TRBV10-3	TRBJ1-5	few	NA
TGTGCCAGCAGCTTAGACGATAGGGGTGAAGAGACCCAGTACTTC	CASSLDDRGEETQYF	TRBV7-6	TRBJ2-5	NA	NA
TGTGCCAGCAGCCAAGGGGAGCCTCCAGATACGCAGTATTTT	CASSQGEPPDTQYF	TRBV4-2	TRBJ2-3	many	NA
TGTGCCAGCAGTTCTGCTTGGAATGAGCAGTTCTTC	CASSSAWNEQFF	TRBV27	TRBJ2-1	many	NA
TGCGCCAGCAGCACCGACAGTTACGAGCAGTACTTC	CASSTDSYEQYF	TRBV5-1	TRBJ2-7	few	NA
TGTGCCAGCAGCTTGGGGCAGGGTCAGTACGTCCTCCACTTT	CASSLGQGQYVLHF	TRBV5-4	TRBJ1-6	many	NA
TGCGCCAGCAGCCAAGATGAAGGCAATATCAATGAGCAGTTCTTC	CASSQDEGNINEQFF	TRBV4-3	TRBJ2-1	NA	NA
TGTGCCAGCAGCCGGCCGGGACAGGTTCTTGAAGCTTTCTTT	CASSRPGQVLEAFF	TRBV21-1	TRBJ1-1	few	NA
TGCAGCGTTGTGTGGGTTAGCTCCTACGAGCAGTACTTC	CSVVWVSSYEQYF	TRBV29-1	TRBJ2-7	many	NA
TGTGCCAGCAGGCCCATCCCCGGGACAGGCTGGAGCACAGATACGCAGTATTTT	CASRPIPGTGWSTDTQYF	TRBV6-2/TRBV6-3	TRBJ2-3	many	TRBD1
TGCGCCAGCAGCCAAACGCACTCCGGCTATGGCTACACCTTC	CASSQTHSGYGYTF	TRBV4-3	TRBJ1-2	few	NA
TGTGCCAGCAGCTTGGGGGCGGGGGCCATTGATCAGCCCCAGCATTTT	CASSLGAGAIDQPQHF	TRBV5-4	TRBJ1-5	many	NA
TGTGCCAGCTGCGAAGGGACAGTCCTCTCTGGGGCCAACGTCCTGACTTTC	CASCEGTVLSGANVLTF	TRBV12-3/TRBV12-4	TRBJ2-6	many	TRBD1
TGCGCCAGCAGCCAAGGGCCTAACACCGGGGAGCTGTTTTTT	CASSQGPNTGELFF	TRBV4-3	TRBJ2-2	many	NA